The rows below give T cell receptor beta chains drawn from one sample of a study of shared clonotypes between healthy human individuals. Only in-frame clones appear in the TCRdb table, and some are missing; sequencing was by immunoSEQ multiplex PCR. The profile shows a few hundred thousand clones, around three quarters of them singletons. What was sequenced was PBMCs. The receptors were gathered from a woman aged 40 to 49 in good health. Some clones in this sample may be carry-over from other donors' samples. The conserved cysteine and the conserved F or W are not part of the CDR3 here. Each record gives: CDR3 protein, V gene, CDR3 length, J gene, D gene. The D gene is left open where the match is weak.

CDR3aa: AISESNEQF
v_gene: TRBV10-3
len: 9
j_gene: TRBJ2-1
d_gene: -

CDR3aa: ASSTPGTFNEQF
v_gene: TRBV28
len: 12
j_gene: TRBJ2-1
d_gene: -

CDR3aa: AKFAGLAGNANEQF
v_gene: TRBV18
len: 14
j_gene: TRBJ2-1
d_gene: TRBD2

CDR3aa: ASSFSLDRRPDTQY
v_gene: TRBV27
len: 14
j_gene: TRBJ2-3
d_gene: -

CDR3aa: ASSPSGGRTEAF
v_gene: TRBV7-9
len: 12
j_gene: TRBJ1-1
d_gene: -

CDR3aa: ASSFGVGTQY
v_gene: TRBV28
len: 10
j_gene: TRBJ2-3
d_gene: -

CDR3aa: ASSTEREGRWAGELF
v_gene: TRBV19
len: 15
j_gene: TRBJ2-2
d_gene: TRBD2

CDR3aa: AWRPGNSGANVLT
v_gene: TRBV30
len: 13
j_gene: TRBJ2-6
d_gene: -

CDR3aa: ASGGTSGYEQY
v_gene: TRBV9
len: 11
j_gene: TRBJ2-7
d_gene: TRBD2

CDR3aa: ASSQAPYGGGRSTGYT
v_gene: TRBV4-1
len: 16
j_gene: TRBJ1-2
d_gene: -

CDR3aa: ASSQDLVLSYEQY
v_gene: TRBV4-1
len: 13
j_gene: TRBJ2-7
d_gene: -

CDR3aa: ASNGQGFKTQY
v_gene: TRBV7-2
len: 11
j_gene: TRBJ2-5
d_gene: TRBD1

CDR3aa: ASGPTPPNTGELF
v_gene: TRBV5-6
len: 13
j_gene: TRBJ2-2
d_gene: -

CDR3aa: ASSGMNTEAF
v_gene: TRBV18
len: 10
j_gene: TRBJ1-1
d_gene: -

CDR3aa: ASSEGLAVNTGELF
v_gene: TRBV6-1
len: 14
j_gene: TRBJ2-2
d_gene: TRBD2

CDR3aa: ASSSPFSYEQY
v_gene: TRBV19
len: 11
j_gene: TRBJ2-7
d_gene: -

CDR3aa: ASTPLGSGANVLT
v_gene: TRBV7-3
len: 13
j_gene: TRBJ2-6
d_gene: -

CDR3aa: ASSLALGNAGELF
v_gene: TRBV7-2
len: 13
j_gene: TRBJ2-2
d_gene: -

CDR3aa: ASSSPGVRETQY
v_gene: TRBV7-2
len: 12
j_gene: TRBJ2-5
d_gene: -

CDR3aa: ASSFADRGLNGYT
v_gene: TRBV28
len: 13
j_gene: TRBJ1-2
d_gene: TRBD1

CDR3aa: ASSSGGILAKNIQY
v_gene: TRBV5-4
len: 14
j_gene: TRBJ2-4
d_gene: -

CDR3aa: ASSLTGDHQPQH
v_gene: TRBV7-2
len: 12
j_gene: TRBJ1-5
d_gene: -

CDR3aa: ASSFEGAGEQY
v_gene: TRBV7-9
len: 11
j_gene: TRBJ2-7
d_gene: TRBD1

CDR3aa: ASSQVAAPYGYT
v_gene: TRBV4-1
len: 12
j_gene: TRBJ1-2
d_gene: -

CDR3aa: ASSLEGARHGYT
v_gene: TRBV7-1
len: 12
j_gene: TRBJ1-2
d_gene: TRBD1

CDR3aa: ATSRDPGVVGTEAF
v_gene: TRBV15
len: 14
j_gene: TRBJ1-1
d_gene: -

CDR3aa: ASSFWGAAHGYT
v_gene: TRBV5-4
len: 12
j_gene: TRBJ1-2
d_gene: -

CDR3aa: ASSESSRGNQPQH
v_gene: TRBV10-2
len: 13
j_gene: TRBJ1-5
d_gene: -

CDR3aa: ASSPLAARGSYEQY
v_gene: TRBV7-8
len: 14
j_gene: TRBJ2-7
d_gene: -

CDR3aa: ASSLAAGEMDTQY
v_gene: TRBV13
len: 13
j_gene: TRBJ2-3
d_gene: TRBD2

CDR3aa: ASSVTPAGSEQY
v_gene: TRBV9
len: 12
j_gene: TRBJ2-7
d_gene: -

CDR3aa: ASSPSVGVAGDNEQF
v_gene: TRBV11-3
len: 15
j_gene: TRBJ2-1
d_gene: TRBD2

CDR3aa: ASSARTGVTGELF
v_gene: TRBV9
len: 13
j_gene: TRBJ2-2
d_gene: TRBD1

CDR3aa: ASSSSGSHYEQY
v_gene: TRBV28
len: 12
j_gene: TRBJ2-7
d_gene: TRBD2

CDR3aa: ASSSPSGRLPYEQY
v_gene: TRBV7-9
len: 14
j_gene: TRBJ2-7
d_gene: TRBD2

CDR3aa: ASSPPNGEITGELF
v_gene: TRBV18
len: 14
j_gene: TRBJ2-2
d_gene: -

CDR3aa: ASSGTGGSLSNQPQH
v_gene: TRBV19
len: 15
j_gene: TRBJ1-5
d_gene: TRBD1

CDR3aa: ASTRGQGAYGYT
v_gene: TRBV6-6
len: 12
j_gene: TRBJ1-2
d_gene: TRBD1

CDR3aa: ASSQGQNFYEQY
v_gene: TRBV4-1
len: 12
j_gene: TRBJ2-7
d_gene: -

CDR3aa: ASSLHYEQY
v_gene: TRBV11-2
len: 9
j_gene: TRBJ2-7
d_gene: -

CDR3aa: ASSSLSGSYEQY
v_gene: TRBV27
len: 12
j_gene: -
d_gene: -

CDR3aa: ASSRLVPNYGYT
v_gene: TRBV28
len: 12
j_gene: TRBJ1-2
d_gene: -

CDR3aa: ASSLGLAGSTTDTQY
v_gene: TRBV5-1
len: 15
j_gene: TRBJ2-3
d_gene: TRBD2

CDR3aa: ASSLGTGGSPLH
v_gene: TRBV7-9
len: 12
j_gene: TRBJ1-6
d_gene: TRBD1

CDR3aa: ASSPSTRGEQY
v_gene: TRBV6-5
len: 11
j_gene: TRBJ2-7
d_gene: -

CDR3aa: ASSYLAGDKF
v_gene: TRBV5-1
len: 10
j_gene: TRBJ2-1
d_gene: TRBD2

CDR3aa: ASSLINRGQTFGQY
v_gene: TRBV18
len: 14
j_gene: TRBJ2-7
d_gene: -

CDR3aa: SVRGNTGELF
v_gene: TRBV29-1
len: 10
j_gene: TRBJ2-2
d_gene: -

CDR3aa: SAKTITGELF
v_gene: TRBV29-1
len: 10
j_gene: TRBJ2-2
d_gene: -

CDR3aa: ASSPVGGSNEKLF
v_gene: TRBV7-2
len: 13
j_gene: TRBJ1-4
d_gene: -

CDR3aa: ASSPGLAGGWTDTQY
v_gene: TRBV11-1
len: 15
j_gene: TRBJ2-3
d_gene: TRBD2

CDR3aa: ASSPLSTYEQY
v_gene: TRBV27
len: 11
j_gene: TRBJ2-7
d_gene: -

CDR3aa: ASRAVGLNTEAF
v_gene: TRBV5-1
len: 12
j_gene: TRBJ1-1
d_gene: -

CDR3aa: ASSQRLYSNQPQH
v_gene: TRBV4-3
len: 13
j_gene: TRBJ1-5
d_gene: -